This T cell receptor beta chain originates from a study of blood T cell repertoires in COVID-19. Germline CDR1 and CDR2: MNHEY and SVGEGT. This CDR3 is 13 amino acids long. V lost 6 bases and J lost 4, with 10 bases in between. The repertoire was sequenced with immunoSEQ multiplex PCR; TCRdb's copy has only in-frame clones and lacks some. Among 150,000 to 180,000 clones listed, around 80% were seen once. The receptor comes from a man between 60 and 70 years old with acute or convalescent COVID-19. This chain connects TRBV6-2 or TRBV6-3 to TRBJ1-5; D may be TRBD1 (6 bases). The sequencing input was peripheral blood. This chain's CDR3 is CASSSTGNQPQHF. The DNA of the CDR3 is TGTGCCAGCAGCTCAACAGGGAATCAGCCCCAGCATTTT.